A single sample is the source of the 25 T cell receptor beta chains below, sequenced in a study of brain T cells in children with intractable seizures (dated by TCRdb to the early 2020s). The sample's time point label, decoded: resected brain tissue, or blood drawn just prior to surgery. The library was built by means of the immunoSEQ multiplex PCR assay. The table was pulled from immuneACCESS by TCRdb, which kept in-frame rearrangements only. Such tables lose some clones; where checked, under half of the loss comes from unresolved V genes, and the rest has no known cause. This sample has 110,000 or so clones in its table, and roughly 92% of those were observed once. 3.8% of the sample rests with the top ten. Specimen: peripheral blood, collected at surgery. Receptors were obtained from a boy in the first two years of life with hemimegalencephaly and intractable seizures.

The chain combines TRBV18 with TRBJ2-3, with D perhaps matching TRBD2 (5 bases). This CDR3 is 16 amino acids long. V shed 3 bases and J shed 4 bases, with 17 bases lying between them. The germline V gene has CDR1 KGHSH and CDR2 LQKENI. CDR3 sequence: CASSPGPSPEADTQYF. DNA for the CDR3: TGTGCCAGCTCACCCGGACCTAGCCCCGAGGCAGATACGCAGTATTTT.

The gene calls are TRBV19 and TRBJ1-4; 7 positions agree with TRBD1. V shed 3 bases, J shed 0 bases, and the junction held 7 bases outside the gene matches. The germline V gene has CDR1 LNHDA and CDR2 SQIVND (reference sequence). CDR3 length: 17 residues. CDR3 bases: TGTGCCAGTAGTATTTTTCCAGGGGGGCCAACTAATGAAAAACTGTTTTTT. Its translation is CASSIFPGGPTNEKLFF.

V and J are TRBV28 and TRBJ2-2; 8 bases are a match to TRBD1. Germline assignment: CDR1 MDHEN and CDR2 SYDVKM. The CDR3 consists of 16 residues. V gave up 5 bases and J gave up 2 bases; unmatched junction bases: 7. CDR3 DNA: TGTGCCAGCAGTCCTCGGACAGGGAGAAACACCGGGGAGCTGTTTTTT. Amino acid sequence: CASSPRTGRNTGELFF.

The chain links TRBV6-7 to TRBJ2-1, with 7 bases fitting TRBD2. TRBV6-7 is given ORF status, its function remaining uncertain. The CDR3 contains 15 residues. Trimming took 6 bases from V and 6 from J; bases not matched to a gene: 11. As DNA, the CDR3 is TGTGCCAGCAGCCTAGCGGCCCCGCCGGCCAATGAGCAGTTCTTC. It specifies CASSLAAPPANEQFF.

V and J are TRBV30 and TRBJ2-4, with TRBD1 matching over 8 bases. Germline CDR1 is GTSNPN and CDR2 is SVGIG (reference sequence). The CDR3 is made up of 12 amino acids. After removal of 2 bases from V and 15 bases from J, the junction contained 9 bases not matched to a gene. CDR3 bases: TGTGCCTGGAGTCCAGCCCGACAGGGGTGGTACTTC. It specifies CAWSPARQGWYF.

V is TRBV11-2 and J is TRBJ2-3; D is undetermined. Germline V lookup: CDR1 SGHAT, CDR2 FQNNGV. V was pared by 5 bases and J by 10 bases, with 13 bases between. The CDR3 is 12 amino acids. CDR3 loop: CASSPLSPPQYF. For the CDR3, the DNA is TGTGCCAGCAGCCCGCTAAGCCCTCCGCAGTATTTT.

This chain links TRBV6-4 with TRBJ2-4, with D hard to call. The CDR3 loop spans 16 amino acids. Germline CDR1 MRHNA, CDR2 SNTAGT. V was trimmed by 0 bases and J by 3 bases, leaving 12 bases between them. This CDR3 reads CASSDSDRLRKNIQYF. CDR3 nucleotide sequence: TGTGCCAGCAGTGACTCCGATCGTCTCCGCAAAAACATTCAGTACTTC.

The count of this clone is one. The chain combines TRBV28 with TRBJ2-5; no firm D call. Trimming took 3 bases from V and 5 from J, leaving 10 bases between them. The length of the CDR3 is 13 residues. CDR1 MDHEN and CDR2 SYDVKM come from the germline V gene. CDR3: CASSLGEEETQYF. CDR3 DNA sequence: TGTGCCAGCAGTTTGGGCGAGGAGGAGACCCAGTACTTC. Using reference TRBV28 and TRBJ2-5 for the parts outside the CDR3, the full variable domain is DVKVTQSSRYLVKRTGEKVFLECVQDMDHENMFWYRQDPGLGLRLIYFSYDVKMKEKGDIPEGYSVSREKKERFSLILESASTNQTSMYLCASSLGEEETQYFGPGTRLLVL.

V and J are TRBV6-6 and TRBJ2-7, with TRBD1 matching over 9 bases. V trimming: 4 bases; J trimming: 3 bases; junction bases outside the gene matches: 10. Germline V CDR1 and CDR2: MNHNY, SVGAGI (reference sequence). This CDR3 comprises 16 residues. The CDR3 spells CASSWDRVGRDYEQYF. The CDR3 DNA sequence: TGTGCCAGCAGTTGGGACAGGGTTGGCCGGGACTACGAGCAGTACTTC.

The chain combines TRBV5-5 with TRBJ2-2; D assignment may be TRBD1 or TRBD2 (7 bases each). Germline V gene lookup returns CDR1 SGHKS and CDR2 YYEKEE (reference sequence). Trimming pared 0 bases from V and 4 bases from J, leaving 13 bases between. This CDR3 comprises 16 residues. The CDR3 coding sequence is TGTGCCAGCAGCTTGGCCACAGGGGAGGGCACCGGGGAGCTGTTTTTT. Protein product: CASSLATGEGTGELFF.

The V and J genes are TRBV21-1 and TRBJ2-1; no check of the table's D call, TRBD2, against the DNA was made. TRBV21-1 represents a pseudogene. The CDR3 covers 15 residues. The CDR3 coding sequence is TGTGCCAGCGCCAGGACTAGCGGGGGCTACAATGAGCAGTTCTTC. Protein product: CASARTSGGYNEQFF.

The V gene is TRBV10-2, the J gene TRBJ1-1; D not certain. With 2 bases removed from V and 0 bases from J, the gap between germline ends came to 13 bases. The CDR3 extends over 16 amino acids. CDR1 and CDR2 from the germline V gene are WSHSY and SAAADI. The chain's CDR3 is CASSERGPDMNTEAFF. DNA for the CDR3: TGCGCCAGCAGTGAGCGAGGCCCCGATATGAACACTGAAGCTTTCTTT.

The chain recombines TRBV3-1 (or the pseudogene TRBV3-2) with TRBJ2-5; 12 bases map to TRBD2. Germline loops: CDR1 LGHDT, CDR2 YNNKEL (reference sequence). The CDR3 length is 14 residues. The V segment lost 4 bases and the J segment 5 bases; nucleotides outside the gene matches: 2. CDR3: CASSRGTSGETQYF. The CDR3 DNA reads as TGTGCCAGCAGCCGCGGGACTAGCGGGGAGACCCAGTACTTC.

The rearrangement links TRBV28 to TRBJ2-7; possibly TRBD2 for D (5 bases). V was pared by 3 bases and J by 3 bases, with 9 bases between. Germline-derived CDR1 and CDR2 are MDHEN and SYDVKM. This CDR3 spans 13 amino acids. The CDR3 loop is CASSFSGNYEQYF. The CDR3 region has the DNA TGTGCCAGCAGTTTTTCGGGGAACTACGAGCAGTACTTC.

The count of this clone is one. V usage is TRBV9 and J usage is TRBJ2-1, with 10 bases identical to TRBD1. V dropped 0 bases and J dropped 3; count of bases not matched to a gene: 3. The V gene's germline CDR1 is SGDLS and CDR2 YYNGEE. The CDR3 covers 16 residues. CDR3 sequence: CASSVGGTGDYNEQFF. The CDR3 bases are TGTGCCAGCAGCGTAGGAGGGACAGGGGACTACAATGAGCAGTTCTTC.

The genes are TRBV25-1 and TRBJ2-3; D is ambiguous. Trimming took 5 bases from V and 4 from J, leaving 10 bases between them. The CDR3 has 13 residues. The V gene's germline CDR1 is MGHDK and CDR2 SYGVNS. Here the CDR3 reads CASSRPTADTQYF. Here the CDR3 DNA reads TGTGCCAGCAGTAGACCCACTGCAGATACGCAGTATTTT.

The chain links TRBV9 to TRBJ1-2; 10 nucleotides agree with TRBD1. The CDR3 consists of 14 residues. CDR1 and CDR2 from the germline V gene are SGDLS and YYNGEE. Trimming took 3 bases from V and 5 from J; bases not matched to a gene: 4. The CDR3 loop reads CASSAGTGEYGYTF. Written as DNA, the CDR3 is TGTGCCAGCAGCGCCGGGACAGGGGAATATGGCTACACCTTC.

The sample holds a few counts of this clone. This chain uses TRBV28 with TRBJ1-3; D not certain. Germline V gene lookup returns CDR1 MDHEN and CDR2 SYDVKM. This CDR3 has 12 amino acids. Between the trimmed V and J ends, which lost 3 bases and 9 bases, there was a span of 9 bases. CDR3 sequence (DNA): TGTGCCAGCAGTTTCTCGCGGGGCACCATATATTTT. Its protein is CASSFSRGTIYF.

V is TRBV5-1 and J is TRBJ1-3; perhaps TRBD1 as D (5 bases). The CDR3 sequence is 18 residues long. Trimming pared 0 bases from V and 2 bases from J, leaving 18 bases between. Per the germline V gene, CDR1 is SGHRS and CDR2 is YFSETQ. The CDR3 DNA is TGCGCCAGCAGCTTGGCCCCCCTCCAAGGGGTGACTGGAAACACCATATATTTT. As protein: CASSLAPLQGVTGNTIYF.

The chain links TRBV9 to TRBJ2-1; D tentatively fits TRBD1 or TRBD2 (5 bases each). The CDR3 sequence is 15 residues long. CDR1 SGDLS and CDR2 YYNGEE come from the germline V gene. Trimming shortened V by 5 bases and J by 3 bases, and 15 bases separated the two germline ends. The CDR3 DNA reads as TGTGCCAGCAGTCCTACAGAGGGGAACTACAATGAGCAGTTCTTC. It translates to CASSPTEGNYNEQFF.

J is TRBJ1-6 and V is TRBV28; D is perhaps TRBD1 (6 bases). Trimming took off 6 bases at V and 9 bases at J, with 21 bases between the two ends. Germline V lookup: CDR1 MDHEN, CDR2 SYDVKM. This CDR3 is built from 16 residues. As DNA, the CDR3 is TGTGCCAGCAGCCCCTGGGGGGGGCGTGGGGTTTCACCCCTCCACTTT. Its translation: CASSPWGGRGVSPLHF. Combining the CDR3 with reference TRBV28 and TRBJ1-6 gives the whole variable domain DVKVTQSSRYLVKRTGEKVFLECVQDMDHENMFWYRQDPGLGLRLIYFSYDVKMKEKGDIPEGYSVSREKKERFSLILESASTNQTSMYLCASSPWGGRGVSPLHFGNGTRLTVT.

This clone appeared a few times. The rearrangement links TRBV27 to TRBJ1-1, with D perhaps TRBD1 (5 bases). This CDR3 comprises 11 residues. V was trimmed by 11 bases and J by 5 bases, leaving 12 bases between them. Germline V gives CDR1 MNHEY, CDR2 SMNVEV (reference sequence). The CDR3 is CASSGGTEAFF. As DNA, the CDR3 is TGTGCCTCATCGGGGGGGACTGAAGCTTTCTTT.

The gene calls are TRBV3-1 (or the pseudogene TRBV3-2) and TRBJ2-2, with D unresolved. This CDR3 is built from 13 residues. Per germline, CDR1 LGHDT and CDR2 YNNKEL (reference sequence). Trimming pared 2 bases from V and 6 bases from J, leaving 7 bases between. CDR3 sequence (DNA): TGTGCCAGCAGCCAACCTAAAGCCGGGGAGCTGTTTTTT. This encodes CASSQPKAGELFF.

This sequence joins TRBV5-5 and TRBJ1-4, with 9 bases identical to TRBD1. The V gene end was trimmed by 1 base and the J gene end by 8 bases; junction bases not matched to a gene: 9. This CDR3 is 16 amino acids long. Germline assignment: CDR1 SGHKS and CDR2 YYEKEE (reference sequence). CDR3 DNA sequence: TGTGCCAGCAGCTTGCCCGGGACAGGGCAGTGGGAAAAACTGTTTTTT. Its translation is CASSLPGTGQWEKLFF. Combining the CDR3 with reference TRBV5-5 and TRBJ1-4 gives the whole variable domain DAGVTQSPTHLIKTRGQQVTLRCSPISGHKSVSWYQQVLGQGPQFIFQYYEKEERGRGNFPDRFSARQFPNYSSELNVNALLLGDSALYLCASSLPGTGQWEKLFFGSGTQLSVL.

The chain links TRBV24-1 to TRBJ2-7; D may be TRBD2 (5 bases). Trimming shortened V by 9 bases and J by 3 bases, and 14 bases separated the two germline ends. Germline-derived CDR1 and CDR2 are KGHDR and SFDVKD. The CDR3 length is 13 residues. The CDR3 DNA sequence: TGTGCCACCTCGGGAAGCTTCGGCTACGAGCAGTACTTC. Translated, it gives CATSGSFGYEQYF.